Sequencing of this T cell receptor (beta chain) was carried out in a study of blood T cell repertoires in COVID-19. Whole-study context: Whether acute or convalescent, the COVID-19 samples came from the United States, Italy and Spain. PBMCs, B-cell-depleted T cells, or T cells were the source of the cDNA or gDNA that made up the material.

Germline CDR1 is SGHVT and CDR2 is SQSDAQ. With 5 bases removed from V and 8 bases from J, the gap between germline ends came to 16 bases. There are 13 residues in the CDR3. Authors' data handling: Reference gene primer amplification gave nucleated cell count estimates. Profiling relied on immunoSEQ multiplex PCR, and the TCRdb table lists in-frame clones only, not all of them. That table is the source of V, J and clone size, and D and trimming were worked out from the DNA. The sample includes roughly 420,000 clones, roughly 88% of them seen just once. The clonotype was recovered from a woman between 25 and 40 years old with acute COVID-19. The chain is built from TRBV7-4 and TRBJ2-7; D is unresolved. Sequenced input: PBMCs or T cells enriched from blood (not recorded which). Written as DNA, the CDR3 is TGTGCCAGCAGCCCGCGGAAAAGCCGTCAGCAGTACTTC. It translates to CASSPRKSRQQYF.